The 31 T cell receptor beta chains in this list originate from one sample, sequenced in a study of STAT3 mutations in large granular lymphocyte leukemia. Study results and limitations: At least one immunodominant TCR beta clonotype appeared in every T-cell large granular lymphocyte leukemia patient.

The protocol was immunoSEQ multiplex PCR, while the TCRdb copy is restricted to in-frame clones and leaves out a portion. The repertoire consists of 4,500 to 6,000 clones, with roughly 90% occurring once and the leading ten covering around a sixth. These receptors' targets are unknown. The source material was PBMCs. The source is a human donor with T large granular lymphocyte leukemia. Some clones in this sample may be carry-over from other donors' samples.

The CDR3 DNA sequence: TGTGCCAGCAGTCCCCACGGGGAGAACACTGAAGCTTTCTTT. Translation: CASSPHGENTEAFF. The chain employs TRBV6-1 and TRBJ1-1, with no clear D. Germline V gene lookup returns CDR1 MNHNS and CDR2 SASEGT. V was pared by 5 bases and J by 1 base, with 11 bases between. The CDR3 is made up of 14 amino acids.

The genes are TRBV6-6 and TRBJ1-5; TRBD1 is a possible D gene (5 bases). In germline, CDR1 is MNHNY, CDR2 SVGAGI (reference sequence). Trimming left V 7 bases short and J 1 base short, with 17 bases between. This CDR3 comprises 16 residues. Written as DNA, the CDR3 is TGTGCCAGCACCAGAGGGCAGGGAGGGAGCAATCAGCCCCAGCATTTT. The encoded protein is CASTRGQGGSNQPQHF.

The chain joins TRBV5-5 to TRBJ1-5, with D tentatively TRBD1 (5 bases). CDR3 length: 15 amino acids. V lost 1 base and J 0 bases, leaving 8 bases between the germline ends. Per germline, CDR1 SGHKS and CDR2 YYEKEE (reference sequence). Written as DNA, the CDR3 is TGTGCCAGCAGCTTGCTAGGGGATAGCAATCAGCCCCAGCATTTT. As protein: CASSLLGDSNQPQHF.

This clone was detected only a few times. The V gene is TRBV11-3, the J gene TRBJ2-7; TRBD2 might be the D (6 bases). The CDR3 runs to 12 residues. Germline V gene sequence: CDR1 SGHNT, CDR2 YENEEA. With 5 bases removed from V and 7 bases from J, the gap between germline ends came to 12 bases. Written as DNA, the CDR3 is TGTGCCAGCAGCCAAAAGGGAGGAGAGCAGTACTTC. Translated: CASSQKGGEQYF. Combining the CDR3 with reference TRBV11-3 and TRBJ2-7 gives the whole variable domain EAGVVQSPRYKIIEKKQPVAFWCNPISGHNTLYWYLQNLGQGPELLIRYENEEAVDDSQLPKDRFSAERLKGVDSTLKIQPAELGDSAVYLCASSQKGGEQYFGPGTRLTVT.

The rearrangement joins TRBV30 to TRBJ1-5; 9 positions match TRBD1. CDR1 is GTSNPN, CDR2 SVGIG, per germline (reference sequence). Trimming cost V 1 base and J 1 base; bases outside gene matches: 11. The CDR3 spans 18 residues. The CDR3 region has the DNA TGTGCCTGGAGTGCGGCCGGGACAGGGTTTGGAAGCAATCAGCCCCAGCATTTT. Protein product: CAWSAAGTGFGSNQPQHF. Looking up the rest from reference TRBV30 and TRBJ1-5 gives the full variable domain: SQTIHQWPATLVQPVGSPLSLECTVEGTSNPNLYWYRQAAGRGLQLLFYSVGIGQISSEVPQNLSASRPQDRQFILSSKKLLLSDSGFYLCAWSAAGTGFGSNQPQHFGDGTRLSIL.

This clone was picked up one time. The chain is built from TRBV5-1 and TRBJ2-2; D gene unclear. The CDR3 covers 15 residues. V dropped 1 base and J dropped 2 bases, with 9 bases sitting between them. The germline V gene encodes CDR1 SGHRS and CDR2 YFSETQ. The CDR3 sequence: CASSLWDHNTGELFF. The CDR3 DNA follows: TGCGCCAGCAGCTTGTGGGATCACAACACCGGGGAGCTGTTTTTT.

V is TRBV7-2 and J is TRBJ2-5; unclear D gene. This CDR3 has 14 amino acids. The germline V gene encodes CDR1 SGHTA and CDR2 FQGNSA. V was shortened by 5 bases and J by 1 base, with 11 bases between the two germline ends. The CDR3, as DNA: TGTGCCAGCAGCCCGCTCTCACCCCAAGAGACCCAGTACTTC. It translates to CASSPLSPQETQYF.

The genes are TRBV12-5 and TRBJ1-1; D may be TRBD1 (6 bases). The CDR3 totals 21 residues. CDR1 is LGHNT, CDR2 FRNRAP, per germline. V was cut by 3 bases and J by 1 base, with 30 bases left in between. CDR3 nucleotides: TGTGCTAGTGGTTTTAAATCCCCCTTGGGGGGCGTCCCACTAGGGAACACTGAAGCTTTCTTT. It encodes CASGFKSPLGGVPLGNTEAFF.

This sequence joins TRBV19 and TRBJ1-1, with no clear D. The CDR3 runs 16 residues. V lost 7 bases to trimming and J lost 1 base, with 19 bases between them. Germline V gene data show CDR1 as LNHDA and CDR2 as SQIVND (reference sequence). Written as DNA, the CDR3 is TGTGCCAGTATCCCCACGGACGGACCCCAGAACACTGAAGCTTTCTTT. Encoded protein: CASIPTDGPQNTEAFF.

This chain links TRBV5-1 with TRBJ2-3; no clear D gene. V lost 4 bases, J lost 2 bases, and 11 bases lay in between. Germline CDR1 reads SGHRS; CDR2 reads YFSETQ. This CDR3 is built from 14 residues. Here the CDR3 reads CASSVTRTTDTQYF. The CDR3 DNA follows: TGCGCCAGCAGCGTGACCAGGACCACAGATACGCAGTATTTT.

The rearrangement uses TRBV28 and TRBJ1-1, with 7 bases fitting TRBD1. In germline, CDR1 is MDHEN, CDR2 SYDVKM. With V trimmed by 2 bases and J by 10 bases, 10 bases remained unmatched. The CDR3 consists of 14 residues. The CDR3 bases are TGTGCCAGCAGTTTACTACTTGGACAGGACCCAGCTTTCTTT. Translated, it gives CASSLLLGQDPAFF.

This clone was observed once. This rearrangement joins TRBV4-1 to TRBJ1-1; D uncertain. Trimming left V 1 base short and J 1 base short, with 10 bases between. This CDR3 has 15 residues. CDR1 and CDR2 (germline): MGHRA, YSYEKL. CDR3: CASSQVGTTNTEAFF. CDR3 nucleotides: TGCGCCAGCAGCCAAGTAGGTACGACGAACACTGAAGCTTTCTTT.

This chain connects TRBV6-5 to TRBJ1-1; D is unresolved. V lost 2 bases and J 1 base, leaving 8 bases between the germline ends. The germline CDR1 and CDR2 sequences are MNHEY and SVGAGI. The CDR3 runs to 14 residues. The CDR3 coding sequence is TGTGCCAGCAGTTACGGTGGACCGAACACTGAAGCTTTCTTT. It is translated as CASSYGGPNTEAFF.

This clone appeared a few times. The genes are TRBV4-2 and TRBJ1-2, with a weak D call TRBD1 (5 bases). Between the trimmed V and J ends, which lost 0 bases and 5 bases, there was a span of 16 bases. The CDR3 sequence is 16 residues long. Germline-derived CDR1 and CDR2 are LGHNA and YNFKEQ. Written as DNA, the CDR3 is TGTGCCAGCAGCCAAGATGGGGCCGGGAGCTCTTATGGCTACACCTTC. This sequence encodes CASSQDGAGSSYGYTF.

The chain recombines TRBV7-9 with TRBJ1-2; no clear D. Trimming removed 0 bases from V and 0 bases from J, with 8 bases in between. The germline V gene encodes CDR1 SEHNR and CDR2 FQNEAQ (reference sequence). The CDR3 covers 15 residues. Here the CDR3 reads CASSLAASANYGYTF. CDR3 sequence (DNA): TGTGCCAGCAGCTTAGCGGCCTCCGCTAACTATGGCTACACCTTC. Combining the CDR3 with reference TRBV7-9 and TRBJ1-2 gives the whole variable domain DTGVSQNPRHKITKRGQNVTFRCDPISEHNRLYWYRQTLGQGPEFLTYFQNEAQLEKSRLLSDRFSAERPKGSFSTLEIQRTEQGDSAMYLCASSLAASANYGYTFGSGTRLTVV.

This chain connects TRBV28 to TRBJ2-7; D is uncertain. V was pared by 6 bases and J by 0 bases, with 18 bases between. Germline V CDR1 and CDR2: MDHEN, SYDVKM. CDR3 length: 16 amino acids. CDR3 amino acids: CASSPLTSAHSYEQYF. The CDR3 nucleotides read TGTGCCAGCAGCCCTTTGACGAGCGCTCACTCCTACGAGCAGTACTTC.

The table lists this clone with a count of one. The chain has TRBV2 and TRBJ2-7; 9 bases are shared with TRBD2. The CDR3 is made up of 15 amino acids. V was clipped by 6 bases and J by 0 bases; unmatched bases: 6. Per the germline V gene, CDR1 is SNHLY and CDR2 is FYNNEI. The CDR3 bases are TGTGCCAGCAGGAGACTAGCGGTTAGCTCCTACGAGCAGTACTTC. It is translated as CASRRLAVSSYEQYF.

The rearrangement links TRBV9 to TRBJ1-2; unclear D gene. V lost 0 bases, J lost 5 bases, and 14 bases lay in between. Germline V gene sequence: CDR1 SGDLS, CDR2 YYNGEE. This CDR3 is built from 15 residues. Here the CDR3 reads CASSVGGSTIYGYTF. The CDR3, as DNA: TGTGCCAGCAGCGTAGGAGGGTCCACGATTTATGGCTACACCTTC.

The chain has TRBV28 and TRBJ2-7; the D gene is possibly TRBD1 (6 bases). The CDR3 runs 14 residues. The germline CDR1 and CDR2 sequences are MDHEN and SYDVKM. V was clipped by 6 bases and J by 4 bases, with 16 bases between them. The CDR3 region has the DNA TGTGCCAGCAGCCTCCCCGGACAGCCGTACGAGCAGTACTTC. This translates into CASSLPGQPYEQYF.

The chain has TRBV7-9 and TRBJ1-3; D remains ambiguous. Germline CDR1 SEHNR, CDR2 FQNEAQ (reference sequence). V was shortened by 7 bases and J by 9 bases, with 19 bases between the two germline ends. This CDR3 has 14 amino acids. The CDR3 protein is CASTEGPGSGTIYF. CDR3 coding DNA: TGTGCCAGCACCGAGGGCCCGGGGTCAGGCACCATATATTTT.

The CDR3 reads CASTPRGGYTF. The CDR3 coding sequence is TGTGCCAGCACCCCCCGGGGAGGCTACACCTTC. This rearrangement joins TRBV2 to TRBJ1-2; D remains ambiguous. This CDR3 is built from 11 residues. The V and J ends lost 7 bases and 8 bases respectively, with 11 bases between them. Germline-derived CDR1 and CDR2 are SNHLY and FYNNEI.

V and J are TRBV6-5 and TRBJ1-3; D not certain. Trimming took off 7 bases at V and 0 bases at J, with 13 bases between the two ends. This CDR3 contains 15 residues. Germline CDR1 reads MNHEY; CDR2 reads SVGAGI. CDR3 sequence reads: CASIPPGSSGNTIYF. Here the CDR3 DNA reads TGTGCCAGCATCCCCCCGGGGAGCTCTGGAAACACCATATATTTT.

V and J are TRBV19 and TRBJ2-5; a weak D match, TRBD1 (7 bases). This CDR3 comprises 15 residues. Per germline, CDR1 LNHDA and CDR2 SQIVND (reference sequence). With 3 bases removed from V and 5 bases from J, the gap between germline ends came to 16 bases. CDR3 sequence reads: CASSMAEGAGETQYF. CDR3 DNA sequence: TGTGCCAGTAGTATGGCGGAGGGGGCAGGGGAGACCCAGTACTTC.

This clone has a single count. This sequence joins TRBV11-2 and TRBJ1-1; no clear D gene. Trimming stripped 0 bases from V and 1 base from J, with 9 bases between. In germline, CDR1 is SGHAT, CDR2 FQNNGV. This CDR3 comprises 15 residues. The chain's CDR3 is CASSLDGGRNTEAFF. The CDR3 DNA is TGTGCCAGCAGCTTAGATGGTGGCCGGAACACTGAAGCTTTCTTT.

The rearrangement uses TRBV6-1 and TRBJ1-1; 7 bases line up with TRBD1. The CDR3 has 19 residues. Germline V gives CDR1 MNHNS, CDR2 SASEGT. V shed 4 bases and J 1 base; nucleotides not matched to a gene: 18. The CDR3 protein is CASSGDRAPNRGTNTEAFF. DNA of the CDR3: TGTGCCAGCAGTGGCGACAGGGCCCCGAACCGGGGGACGAACACTGAAGCTTTCTTT.

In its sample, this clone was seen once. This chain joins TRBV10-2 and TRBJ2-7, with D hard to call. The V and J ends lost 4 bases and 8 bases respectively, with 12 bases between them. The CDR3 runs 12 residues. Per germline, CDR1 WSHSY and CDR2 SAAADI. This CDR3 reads CASSADDRKQYV. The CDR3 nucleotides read TGCGCCAGCAGTGCGGACGACCGGAAGCAGTACGTC.

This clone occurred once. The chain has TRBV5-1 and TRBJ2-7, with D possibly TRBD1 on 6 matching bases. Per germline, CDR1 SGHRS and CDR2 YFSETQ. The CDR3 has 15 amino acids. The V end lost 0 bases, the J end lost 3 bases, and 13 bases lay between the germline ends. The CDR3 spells CASSLVRGGNYEQYF. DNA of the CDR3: TGCGCCAGCAGCTTGGTACGAGGGGGAAACTACGAGCAGTACTTC. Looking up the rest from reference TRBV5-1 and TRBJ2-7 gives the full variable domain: KAGVTQTPRYLIKTRGQQVTLSCSPISGHRSVSWYQQTPGQGLQFLFEYFSETQRNKGNFPGRFSGRQFSNSRSEMNVSTLELGDSALYLCASSLVRGGNYEQYFGPGTRLTVT.

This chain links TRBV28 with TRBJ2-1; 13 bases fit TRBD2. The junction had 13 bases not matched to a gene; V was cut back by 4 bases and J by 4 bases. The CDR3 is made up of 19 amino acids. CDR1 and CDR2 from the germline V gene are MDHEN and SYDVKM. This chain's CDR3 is CASSSVGLAGTYGYNEQFF. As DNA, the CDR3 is TGTGCCAGCAGTTCGGTGGGACTAGCGGGAACCTACGGGTACAATGAGCAGTTCTTC.

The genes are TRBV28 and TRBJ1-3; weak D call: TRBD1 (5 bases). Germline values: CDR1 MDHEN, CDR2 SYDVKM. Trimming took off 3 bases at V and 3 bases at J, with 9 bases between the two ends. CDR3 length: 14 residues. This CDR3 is CASSFGGGGNTIYF. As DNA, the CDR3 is TGTGCCAGCAGTTTCGGCGGGGGTGGAAACACCATATATTTT.

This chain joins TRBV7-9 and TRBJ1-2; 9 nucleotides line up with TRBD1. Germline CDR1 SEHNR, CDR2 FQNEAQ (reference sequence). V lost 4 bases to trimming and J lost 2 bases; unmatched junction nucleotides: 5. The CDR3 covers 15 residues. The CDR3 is CASSSNRGQNYGYTF. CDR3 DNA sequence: TGTGCCAGCAGCTCCAACAGGGGGCAGAACTATGGCTACACCTTC.

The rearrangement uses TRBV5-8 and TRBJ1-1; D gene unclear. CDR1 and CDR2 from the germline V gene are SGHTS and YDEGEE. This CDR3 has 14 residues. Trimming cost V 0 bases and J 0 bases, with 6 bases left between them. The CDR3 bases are TGTGCCAGCAGCTTGGGGCACTTGAACACTGAAGCTTTCTTT. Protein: CASSLGHLNTEAFF.